The present entry profiles one T cell receptor (beta chain) with its context. The data were obtained in a study of blood T cell repertoires in COVID-19. Study overall: Both acute and convalescent COVID-19 samples were obtained from the United States, Italy and Spain. From T cells, B-cell-depleted T cells, or PBMCs came the material, which was cDNA or gDNA.

As handled by the study authors: Researchers report that nucleated cell counts were estimated from reference gene primer amplification. Method: immunoSEQ multiplex PCR; TCRdb's copy keeps in-frame clones and lacks some. That table gives V, J and clone size, and the DNA gave D and trimming. The profile shows around 250,000 clones, more than 70% of them singletons. V was cut by 5 bases and J by 5 bases, with 10 bases left in between. The CDR3 contains 14 residues. CDR1 is MNHNS and CDR2 is SASEGT in the germline V gene. This clonotype was obtained from an older man with acute or convalescent COVID-19. The chain recombines TRBV6-1 with TRBJ1-6, with D unclear. The sample consisted of peripheral blood. In DNA, the CDR3 is TGTGCCAGCAGTTATGGGCAGAATAATTCACCCCTCCACTTT. It codes for CASSYGQNNSPLHF.